Presented here are 30 T cell receptor beta chains from one specimen sequenced in a study of OX40 agonist ivuxolimab in advanced cancers. Profiling relied on immunoSEQ multiplex PCR, and the TCRdb table lists in-frame clones only, not all of them. The sample records about 31,000 clones, 90% to 95% being singletons. Sequences were derived from CD4+ or CD8+ T cells sorted from blood, sampled in a trial of the OX40 agonist ivuxolimab. Source of these receptors: an adult with an advanced solid tumor such as melanoma, head and neck, liver or kidney cancer.

This chain connects TRBV11-2 to TRBJ1-1; D is perhaps TRBD1 (5 bases). V lost 0 bases to trimming and J lost 0 bases, with 8 bases between them. Germline V CDR1 and CDR2: SGHAT, FQNNGV. The CDR3 is made up of 15 amino acids. CDR3 sequence reads: CASSLEGVLNTEAFF. The DNA for the CDR3 is TGTGCCAGCAGCTTAGAAGGGGTATTGAACACTGAAGCTTTCTTT. The full variable domain, in which reference TRBV11-2 and TRBJ1-1 provide the parts outside the CDR3, is EAGVAQSPRYKIIEKRQSVAFWCNPISGHATLYWYQQILGQGPKLLIQFQNNGVVDDSQLPKDRFSAERLKGVDSTLKIQPAKLEDSAVYLCASSLEGVLNTEAFFGQGTRLTVV.

The chain has TRBV7-6 and TRBJ2-7; no firm D call. The CDR3 is 14 residues long. Germline V gives CDR1 SGHVS, CDR2 FNYEAQ. V lost 6 bases and J 5 bases, leaving 17 bases between the germline ends. CDR3 in amino acids: CASSLTSPPDEQYF. Written as DNA, the CDR3 is TGTGCCAGCAGTCTAACCTCACCTCCAGACGAGCAGTACTTC. Full variable domain (outside the CDR3, taken from reference TRBV7-6 and TRBJ2-7): GAGVSQSPRYKVTKRGQDVALRCDPISGHVSLYWYRQALGQGPEFLTYFNYEAQQDKSGLPNDRFSAERPEGSISTLTIQRTEQRDSAMYRCASSLTSPPDEQYFGPGTRLTVT.

The CDR3 nucleotides read TGCGCCAGCAGCTTAGAGGGACTAGCGGGAGGGTGGAATACGCAGTATTTT. This encodes CASSLEGLAGGWNTQYF. This sequence joins TRBV4-3 and TRBJ2-3; 16 bases agree with TRBD2. This CDR3 region has 17 residues. J was trimmed by 7 bases and V by 5 bases; bases with no gene match: 9. Per the germline V gene, CDR1 is LGHNA and CDR2 is YSLEER.

This clone was seen only once. The V call is TRBV15, the J call TRBJ2-3; D remains unclear. From germline, CDR1 is LNHNV and CDR2 YYDKDF (reference sequence). V was cut by 5 bases and J by 1 base, with 10 bases left in between. The CDR3 contains 14 residues. CDR3 in DNA: TGTGCCACCAGCCCTTATGAGGGCACAGATACGCAGTATTTT. Amino acids: CATSPYEGTDTQYF.

This clone is medium-sized in the sample. V is TRBV4-1 and J is TRBJ2-7; 9 bases are a match to TRBD2. CDR1 is MGHRA, CDR2 YSYEKL, per germline. The CDR3 sequence is 16 residues long. Trimming cost V 0 bases and J 6 bases; bases outside gene matches: 9. CDR3 amino acids: CASSQEWGGGAREQYF. CDR3 in DNA: TGCGCCAGCAGCCAAGAGTGGGGCGGGGGGGCCCGCGAGCAGTACTTC.

The J gene is TRBJ1-6, the V gene TRBV2, with D tentatively TRBD1 (6 bases). The CDR3 is 16 amino acids. Germline lookup yields CDR1 SNHLY and CDR2 FYNNEI. The V end lost 6 bases, the J end lost 0 bases, and 12 bases lay between the germline ends. Here the CDR3 reads CASRLDSSSYNSPLHF. The CDR3 DNA follows: TGTGCCAGCAGGTTGGACAGTAGCTCCTATAATTCACCCCTCCACTTT.

This clone was found once. V gene TRBV30 combines with J gene TRBJ2-7, with TRBD1 identical over 9 bases. Germline V CDR1 and CDR2: GTSNPN, SVGIG (reference sequence). The V and J ends lost 7 bases and 3 bases, in that order; junction bases with no gene match: 10. There are 14 residues in the CDR3. The DNA of the CDR3 is TGTGCCTCTGACTCCGGGACAGGGATCTACGAGCAGTACTTC. It yields the protein CASDSGTGIYEQYF.

Written as DNA, the CDR3 is TGTGCCAGCAGCCGTCCCCCCGGAGAGCAGTTCTTC. It specifies CASSRPPGEQFF. This rearrangement joins TRBV7-3 to TRBJ2-1, with unresolved D. The V and J ends lost 5 bases and 10 bases respectively, with 12 bases between them. Germline V gene lookup returns CDR1 SGHTA and CDR2 FQGTGA. The CDR3 is 12 amino acids.

CDR3 coding DNA: TGTGCCACCCACCAAACGGGACAAATCAATCAGCCCCAGCATTTT. This translates into CATHQTGQINQPQHF. The V call is TRBV6-1, the J call TRBJ1-5; D possibly corresponds to TRBD1 (6 bases). Trimming cost V 10 bases and J 3 bases, with 19 bases left between them. This CDR3 has 15 amino acids. Germline V gene lookup returns CDR1 MNHNS and CDR2 SASEGT.

The chain couples TRBV12-5 to TRBJ1-1; no firm D call. Germline CDR1 and CDR2: LGHNT and FRNRAP. The CDR3 sequence is 14 residues long. The V end was cut by 5 bases, the J end by 4 bases, with 14 bases between. The CDR3 loop is CASGPDSWGTEAFF. Written as DNA, the CDR3 is TGTGCTAGTGGTCCGGACTCTTGGGGCACTGAAGCTTTCTTT. The entire variable domain, with the rest obtained from reference TRBV12-5 and TRBJ1-1, is as follows: DARVTQTPRHKVTEMGQEVTMRCQPILGHNTVFWYRQTMMQGLELLAYFRNRAPLDDSGMPKDRFSAEMPDATLATLKIQPSEPRDSAVYFCASGPDSWGTEAFFGQGTRLTVV.

V usage is TRBV6-1 and J usage is TRBJ1-1; D remains unclear. V was shortened by 6 bases and J by 0 bases, with 5 bases between the two germline ends. There are 12 residues in the CDR3. CDR1 and CDR2 (germline): MNHNS, SASEGT. The CDR3 spells CASRDMNTEAFF. In nucleotides, the CDR3 is TGTGCCAGCAGAGATATGAACACTGAAGCTTTCTTT.

V usage is TRBV5-1 and J usage is TRBJ1-1, with D unclear. The germline V gene encodes CDR1 SGHRS and CDR2 YFSETQ. This CDR3 is built from 15 residues. Trimming took off 1 base at V and 0 bases at J, with 10 bases between the two ends. The DNA for the CDR3 is TGCGCCAGCAGCTTGTTAGGGCTGATGAACACTGAAGCTTTCTTT. Protein product: CASSLLGLMNTEAFF.

The chain employs TRBV7-6 and TRBJ1-1; no definite D call. The CDR3 is 13 amino acids. Trimming removed 1 base at V and 7 bases at J, with 10 bases between. Germline-derived CDR1 and CDR2 are SGHVS and FNYEAQ. The CDR3 region has the DNA TGTGCCAGCAGCTTAGAAAATTCCGGTGAAGCTTTCTTT. Protein product: CASSLENSGEAFF.

This chain joins TRBV11-3 and TRBJ2-3, with 14 bases aligning to TRBD2. The germline V gene has CDR1 SGHNT and CDR2 YENEEA. Germline trimming cut 5 bases from V and 5 bases from J; bases unmatched to any gene: 9. The CDR3 has 17 residues. The CDR3 DNA reads as TGTGCCAGCAGCGGGGGACTAGCGGGAGCAGGTTTAGATACGCAGTATTTT. As protein: CASSGGLAGAGLDTQYF.

The chain links TRBV5-1 to TRBJ2-7; 8 bases map to TRBD1. In germline, CDR1 is SGHRS, CDR2 YFSETQ. The V gene end was trimmed by 1 base and the J gene end by 2 bases; junction bases not matched to a gene: 8. The CDR3 runs 16 residues. The CDR3 reads CASSLTQGDRTYEQYF. The CDR3 nucleotides read TGCGCCAGCAGCTTGACACAGGGGGACCGAACCTACGAGCAGTACTTC.

The chain carries TRBV10-3 and TRBJ2-3; no firm D call. The V gene lost 1 base and the J gene lost 5 bases, with 10 bases spanning the gap. This CDR3 is built from 14 residues. Per the germline V gene, CDR1 is ENHRY and CDR2 is SYGVKD. The CDR3 nucleotides read TGTGCCATCAGTGAGTTAACCTTAATAGATACGCAGTATTTT. Its protein product is CAISELTLIDTQYF.

The chain joins TRBV30 to TRBJ2-7, with D maybe TRBD1 (7 bases). This CDR3 spans 13 amino acids. The V end lost 2 bases, the J end lost 3 bases, and 11 bases lay between the germline ends. CDR1 GTSNPN and CDR2 SVGIG come from the germline V gene (reference sequence). The CDR3 DNA reads TGTGCCTGGAGTACAGGGGACTTCTACGAGCAGTACTTC. It translates to CAWSTGDFYEQYF. The whole variable domain, remainder taken from reference TRBV30 and TRBJ2-7, is SQTIHQWPATLVQPVGSPLSLECTVEGTSNPNLYWYRQAAGRGLQLLFYSVGIGQISSEVPQNLSASRPQDRQFILSSKKLLLSDSGFYLCAWSTGDFYEQYFGPGTRLTVT.

V usage is TRBV4-1 and J usage is TRBJ1-4, with D perhaps matching TRBD1 (5 bases). Germline CDR1 is MGHRA and CDR2 is YSYEKL. V was pared by 6 bases and J by 2 bases, with 7 bases between. The CDR3 runs 13 residues. In DNA form, the CDR3 reads TGCGCCAGCAGTTACAGGACTAATGAAAAACTGTTTTTT. Protein sequence: CASSYRTNEKLFF.

J is TRBJ2-7 and V is TRBV19; the D gene is possibly TRBD1 (9 bases). The length of the CDR3 is 22 residues. The V gene lost 5 bases and the J gene lost 3 bases, with 38 bases spanning the gap. Germline V lookup: CDR1 LNHDA, CDR2 SQIVND (reference sequence). The CDR3 spells CASSPRTGVLVLAAGEIYEQYF. The DNA of the CDR3 is TGTGCCAGTAGTCCTCGGACAGGGGTATTGGTACTAGCGGCCGGGGAAATCTACGAGCAGTACTTC. The full variable domain, rest sourced from reference TRBV19 and TRBJ2-7, is DGGITQSPKYLFRKEGQNVTLSCEQNLNHDAMYWYRQDPGQGLRLIYYSQIVNDFQKGDIAEGYSVSREKKESFPLTVTSAQKNPTAFYLCASSPRTGVLVLAAGEIYEQYFGPGTRLTVT.

This chain joins TRBV28 and TRBJ1-4; 9 nucleotides match TRBD1. CDR3 length equals 15 residues. Germline CDR1 MDHEN, CDR2 SYDVKM. J was trimmed by 5 bases and V by 5 bases; bases with no gene match: 6. DNA of the CDR3: TGTGCCAGCAGTCCGCCGGGACAGGGCAATGAAAAACTGTTTTTT. It encodes CASSPPGQGNEKLFF.

This clone was recorded once. The chain joins TRBV5-4 to TRBJ2-7; maybe TRBD2 (5 bases). The CDR3 is 14 residues long. Trimming took off 0 bases at V and 1 base at J, with 8 bases between the two ends. Per germline, CDR1 SGHNT and CDR2 YYREEE (reference sequence). The CDR3 sequence is CASSLGRGSYEQYF. CDR3 DNA: TGTGCCAGCAGCTTGGGTCGGGGTTCCTACGAGCAGTACTTC.

For the CDR3, the DNA is TGTGCCAGCAGCGTAAGAACAGACTCTAGCACAGATACGCAGTATTTT. Translation: CASSVRTDSSTDTQYF. The chain combines TRBV13 with TRBJ2-3, with D unresolved. V lost 5 bases, J lost 0 bases, and 15 bases lay in between. Germline CDR1 reads PRHDT; CDR2 reads FYEKMQ (reference sequence). The CDR3 is 16 residues long.

This chain connects TRBV25-1 to TRBJ2-3; possible D gene TRBD1, 7 bases. Germline V gives CDR1 MGHDK, CDR2 SYGVNS. The germline V and J ends were trimmed by 6 bases and 2 bases, with 24 bases remaining between them. CDR3 length: 18 amino acids. CDR3 DNA sequence: TGTGCCAGCAGAGAGGGGGGATGGGTAACAGGGGACACAGATACGCAGTATTTT. It codes for CASREGGWVTGDTDTQYF.

This chain connects TRBV6-6 to TRBJ2-7, with TRBD1 as a possible D gene (6 bases). With 4 bases removed from V and 0 bases from J, the gap between germline ends came to 13 bases. The germline CDR1 and CDR2 sequences are MNHNY and SVGAGI (reference sequence). This CDR3 has 15 residues. The CDR3 is CASSSIDRSSYEQYF. CDR3 DNA: TGTGCCAGCAGTTCCATCGACAGGTCCTCCTACGAGCAGTACTTC.

The V call is TRBV18, the J call TRBJ2-1; weak D call: TRBD2 (5 bases). Germline CDR1 reads KGHSH; CDR2 reads LQKENI. Trimming removed 3 bases at V and 5 bases at J, with 23 bases between. The CDR3 consists of 18 residues. The CDR3: CASSPVRERAARNNEQFF. The CDR3, as DNA: TGTGCCAGCTCACCGGTTCGAGAGAGAGCGGCCCGAAACAATGAGCAGTTCTTC.

This clone was picked up one time. The V and J genes are TRBV9 and TRBJ1-1, with D perhaps matching TRBD1 (5 bases). Trimming took 3 bases from V and 0 from J, leaving 12 bases between them. Germline-derived CDR1 and CDR2 are SGDLS and YYNGEE. The CDR3 totals 15 residues. DNA for the CDR3: TGTGCCAGCAGCGCCTCAGGGTTAATGAACACTGAAGCTTTCTTT. Translated: CASSASGLMNTEAFF.

V and J are TRBV27 and TRBJ1-5; D is ambiguous. There are 13 residues in the CDR3. CDR1 MNHEY and CDR2 SMNVEV come from the germline V gene (reference sequence). V was clipped by 4 bases and J by 6 bases, with 10 bases between them. The CDR3 sequence: CASSYQTGQPQHF. The CDR3 bases are TGTGCCAGCAGTTATCAAACGGGTCAGCCCCAGCATTTT.

Of note for this clone: An end of the junction does not agree with germline; a read error may underlie this. V and J are TRBV28 and TRBJ1-1, with D tentatively TRBD1 (6 bases). Germline CDR1 MDHEN, CDR2 SYDVKM. CDR3 size: 14 residues. CDR3 in DNA: TGTGCCAGCGGTTTACAGGGCATGAACACTGAAGCTTTCTTT. Translation gives CASGLQGMNTEAFF.

This chain uses TRBV7-9 with TRBJ2-3; D perhaps matches TRBD2 (6 bases). CDR3 length equals 14 residues. V was cut by 3 bases and J by 6 bases, with 13 bases left in between. Germline V gene data show CDR1 as SEHNR and CDR2 as FQNEAQ (reference sequence). For the CDR3, the DNA is TGTGCCAGCAGCTTTGTCGGAGGGTCGGATACGCAGTATTTT. Protein sequence: CASSFVGGSDTQYF. Complete variable domain (other parts from reference TRBV7-9 and TRBJ2-3): DTGVSQNPRHKITKRGQNVTFRCDPISEHNRLYWYRQTLGQGPEFLTYFQNEAQLEKSRLLSDRFSAERPKGSFSTLEIQRTEQGDSAMYLCASSFVGGSDTQYFGPGTRLTVL.

The chain links TRBV7-9 to TRBJ1-5, with a tentative D call TRBD1 (5 bases). This CDR3 has 19 residues. V was cut by 5 bases and J by 0 bases, with 23 bases left in between. The germline V gene has CDR1 SEHNR and CDR2 FQNEAQ (reference sequence). In nucleotides, the CDR3 is TGTGCCAGCAGCGCGGCCGGGACCGCACTTCCCTATAGCAATCAGCCCCAGCATTTT. Protein product: CASSAAGTALPYSNQPQHF.